The clone carrying this TCR beta chain was seen only a few times. Its antigen is not known. Trimming left V 1 base short and J 1 base short, with 4 bases between. CDR3 length: 13 residues. Germline values: CDR1 LNHNV, CDR2 YYDKDF (reference sequence). RNA transcripts were the template for amplifying TCR beta CDR3 regions. The HTBI primer set drove a first-round RT-PCR of the TCR CDR3. TCRdb processed the multiplex PCR reads anew with MiXCR; each CDR3 protein has one entry. In the table there are 550,000 to 600,000 distinct CDR3 sequences, roughly 46% of which are singletons. Thyroid ultrasound and orbital computed tomography, with clinical symptoms and serum thyroxine and TRAb, informed diagnoses. The data were obtained in a study of T cells in Graves' hyperthyroidism and ophthalmopathy. Study findings and constraints: Blood shared most expanded thyroid clonotypes above 0.001.

Sequenced input: peripheral blood or thyroid tissue (not recorded which). The chain has TRBV15 and TRBJ1-1; D unclear. The clonotype was recovered from an adult woman with Graves' disease, either hyperthyroidism or ophthalmopathy (not recorded which). CDR3 bases: TGTGCCACCAGCAGAGCTGAGAACACTGAAGCTTTCTTT. Its protein product is CATSRAENTEAFF.